The rows below give T cell receptor beta chains drawn from one sample of a study of T cells in Graves' hyperthyroidism and ophthalmopathy. TCRdb re-analysed the multiplex PCR reads in MiXCR, keeping a single row per CDR3 protein. The sample holds about 350,000 distinct CDR3 sequences; more than 11% are singletons and the top ten take under 30%. The sample taken for sequencing was blood. The origin of the receptors is a woman in her thirties with Graves' hyperthyroidism. Each CDR3 is given with its conserved first and last residue. The D gene is left open where the match is weak. Rows give clone size only sometimes, using once, few, many, or a class for an expanded clone.

size	V	J	D	DNA	CDR3
many	TRBV2	TRBJ2-1	.	TGTGCCAGCACCGGGGTGGGCGGGACTGGTTACAATGAGCAGTTCTTC	CASTGVGGTGYNEQFF
.	TRBV27	TRBJ2-3	TRBD2	TGTGCCAGCAGGGTCCTAGCGGGCACAGATACGCAGTATTTT	CASRVLAGTDTQYF
many	TRBV24-1	TRBJ2-1	TRBD1	TGTGCCACCAGTGATTCCCCCGGGACAGCCTACAATGAGCAGTTCTTC	CATSDSPGTAYNEQFF
few	TRBV10-3	TRBJ2-2	.	TGTGCCACCGACCCTAGCGGAGGGGGCGAGGGGGAGCTGTTTTTT	CATDPSGGGEGELFF
.	TRBV12-3/TRBV12-4	TRBJ1-4	.	TGTGCCAGCAGTCCCGGGACACTTGAAAAACTGTTTTTT	CASSPGTLEKLFF
.	TRBV4-1	TRBJ1-1	TRBD1	TGCGCCAGCCGCTCACAGGGGGCCACTGAAGCTTTCTTT	CASRSQGATEAFF
few	TRBV29-1	TRBJ2-1	TRBD1	TGCAGCGTTGGGAGGACAGGGACAGGAAACAATGAGCAGTTCTTC	CSVGRTGTGNNEQFF
many	TRBV15	TRBJ1-1	.	TGTGCCACCAGCAGAGATCTTGGCGGCGGCGGAGCTTTCTTT	CATSRDLGGGGAFF
.	TRBV20-1	TRBJ2-7	TRBD2	TGCAGTGCTAGCGGGAGGTACGAGCAGTACTTC	CSASGRYEQYF
few	TRBV28	TRBJ2-4	.	TGTGCCATCGGATCCAGGGACATTCAGTACTTC	CAIGSRDIQYF
.	TRBV20-1	TRBJ1-1	.	TGCAGTGCTAGAGATAGACACACAGGGAATGAAGCTTTCTTT	CSARDRHTGNEAFF
.	TRBV10-1	TRBJ2-2	TRBD1	TGCGCCAGTTCGACCGGGACAGTAATTACCGGGGAGCTGTTTTTT	CASSTGTVITGELFF
.	TRBV4-2	TRBJ2-5	.	TGTGCCAGCAGCCATGGAGGGTTCCAAGAGACCCAGTACTTC	CASSHGGFQETQYF
.	TRBV29-1	TRBJ2-7	.	TGCAGCGTGCTAGCCCCTGACGAGCAGTACTTC	CSVLAPDEQYF
many	TRBV6-2/TRBV6-3	TRBJ2-7	TRBD2	TGTGCCAGCAGTTGGACTAGCGGGAGCGAGCAGTACTTC	CASSWTSGSEQYF
many	TRBV28	TRBJ2-5	.	TGTGCCAGCCTCCTCAGGGGCAGAAAAGAGACCCAGTACTTC	CASLLRGRKETQYF
many	TRBV28	TRBJ2-7	.	TGTGCCAGCAGAAGGGGTTTGTCCTACGAGCAGTACTTC	CASRRGLSYEQYF
few	TRBV7-3	TRBJ2-2	TRBD1	TGTGCCAGCAGCATCGGGACAGTCACCGGGGAGCTGTTTTTT	CASSIGTVTGELFF
few	TRBV27	TRBJ2-3	.	TGTGCCAGCAGTTTGGACATCTCCTCTAGCACAGATACGCAGTATTTT	CASSLDISSSTDTQYF
few	TRBV27	TRBJ2-7	.	TGTGCCAGCTCCGGGGCAGGGACCTACGAGCAGTACTTC	CASSGAGTYEQYF